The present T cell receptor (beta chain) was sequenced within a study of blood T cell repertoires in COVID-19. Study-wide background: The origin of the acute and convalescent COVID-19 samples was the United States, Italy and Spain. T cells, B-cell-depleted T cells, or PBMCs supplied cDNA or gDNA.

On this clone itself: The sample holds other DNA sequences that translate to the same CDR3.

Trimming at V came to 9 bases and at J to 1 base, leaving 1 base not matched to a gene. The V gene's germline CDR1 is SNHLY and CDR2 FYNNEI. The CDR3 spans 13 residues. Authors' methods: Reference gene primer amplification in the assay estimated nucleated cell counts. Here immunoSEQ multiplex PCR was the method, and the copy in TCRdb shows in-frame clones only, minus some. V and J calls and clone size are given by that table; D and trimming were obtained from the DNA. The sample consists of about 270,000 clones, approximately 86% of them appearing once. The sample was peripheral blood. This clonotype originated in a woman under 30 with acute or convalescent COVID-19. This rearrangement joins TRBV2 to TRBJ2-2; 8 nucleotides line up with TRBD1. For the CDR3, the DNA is TGTGCCAGAGGGACAGGGAACACCGGGGAGCTGTTTTTT. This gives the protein CARGTGNTGELFF.